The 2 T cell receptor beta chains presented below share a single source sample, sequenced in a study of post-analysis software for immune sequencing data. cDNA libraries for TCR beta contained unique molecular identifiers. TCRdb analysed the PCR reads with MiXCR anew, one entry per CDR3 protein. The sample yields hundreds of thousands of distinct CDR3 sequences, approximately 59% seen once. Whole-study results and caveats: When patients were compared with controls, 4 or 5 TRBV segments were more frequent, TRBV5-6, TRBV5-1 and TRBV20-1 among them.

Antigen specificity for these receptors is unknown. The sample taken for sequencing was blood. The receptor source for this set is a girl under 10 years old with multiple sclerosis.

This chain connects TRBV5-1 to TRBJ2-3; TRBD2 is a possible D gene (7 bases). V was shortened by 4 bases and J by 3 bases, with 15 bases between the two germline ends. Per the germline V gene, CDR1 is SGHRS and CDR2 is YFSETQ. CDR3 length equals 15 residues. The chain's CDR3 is CASSKREGGTDTQYF. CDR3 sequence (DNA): TGCGCCAGCAGCAAAAGGGAGGGGGGAACAGATACGCAGTATTTT.

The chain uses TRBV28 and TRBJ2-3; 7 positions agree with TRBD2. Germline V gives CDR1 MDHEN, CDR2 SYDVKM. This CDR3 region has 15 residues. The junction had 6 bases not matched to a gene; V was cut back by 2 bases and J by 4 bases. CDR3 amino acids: CASSLTAGAADTQYF. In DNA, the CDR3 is TGTGCCAGCAGTTTAACTGCGGGAGCAGCAGATACGCAGTATTTT.